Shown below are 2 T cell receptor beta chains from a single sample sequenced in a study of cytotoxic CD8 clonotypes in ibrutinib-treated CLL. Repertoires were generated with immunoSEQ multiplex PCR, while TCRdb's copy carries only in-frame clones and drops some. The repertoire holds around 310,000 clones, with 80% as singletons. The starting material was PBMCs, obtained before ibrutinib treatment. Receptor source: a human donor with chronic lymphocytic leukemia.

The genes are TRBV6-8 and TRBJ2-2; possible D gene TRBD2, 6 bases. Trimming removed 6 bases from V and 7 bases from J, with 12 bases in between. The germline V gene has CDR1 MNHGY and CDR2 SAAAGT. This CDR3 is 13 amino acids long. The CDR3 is CASSSFSGGELFF. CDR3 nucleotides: TGTGCCAGCAGCTCCTTTAGCGGCGGGGAGCTGTTTTTT.

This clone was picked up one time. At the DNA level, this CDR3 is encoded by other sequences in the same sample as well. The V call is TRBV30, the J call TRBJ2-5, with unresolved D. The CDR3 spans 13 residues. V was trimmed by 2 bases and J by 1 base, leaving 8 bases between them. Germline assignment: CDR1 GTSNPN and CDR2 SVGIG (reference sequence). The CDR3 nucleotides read TGTGCCTGGAGTCGATCTTCCCAAGAGACCCAGTACTTC. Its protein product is CAWSRSSQETQYF.